The clone carrying this T cell receptor beta chain was counted a few times. The data derive from a study of blood T cell repertoires in COVID-19. The assay was immunoSEQ multiplex PCR, and TCRdb's table has in-frame clones only and misses some. This repertoire shows over 45,000 clones, roughly 82% found once; its top ten account for roughly 7.3%. Germline lookup yields CDR1 SGDLS and CDR2 YYNGEE. Trimming left V 4 bases short and J 0 bases short, with 11 bases between. The CDR3 covers 16 residues. The V call is TRBV9, the J call TRBJ2-6, with D tentatively TRBD1 (5 bases). What was sequenced was peripheral blood. This TCR derives from a man aged 40-55 years with acute or convalescent COVID-19. The CDR3 bases are TGTGCCAGCAGCATGAATCAGGGCTCTGGGGCCAACGTCCTGACTTTC. It yields the protein CASSMNQGSGANVLTF.